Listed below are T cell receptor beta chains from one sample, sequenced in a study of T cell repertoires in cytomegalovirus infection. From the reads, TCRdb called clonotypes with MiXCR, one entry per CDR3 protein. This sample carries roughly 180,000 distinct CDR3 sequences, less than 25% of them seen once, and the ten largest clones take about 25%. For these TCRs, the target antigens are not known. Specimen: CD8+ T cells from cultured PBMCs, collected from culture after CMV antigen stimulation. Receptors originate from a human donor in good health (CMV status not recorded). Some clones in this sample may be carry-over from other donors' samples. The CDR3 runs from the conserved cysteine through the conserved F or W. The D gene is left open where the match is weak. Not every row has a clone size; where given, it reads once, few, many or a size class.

CASSPWTSYEQYF,TGTGCCAGCAGTCCTTGGACCTCCTACGAGCAGTACTTC,TRBJ2-7,few,TRBV7-2,-
CASSYPSMGAYEQYF,TGTGCCAGCAGCTACCCCTCGATGGGGGCCTACGAGCAGTACTTC,TRBJ2-7,many,TRBV7-9,-
CASSRGQGAGYEQYF,TGTGCCAGCAGTAGGGGCCAGGGGGCCGGCTACGAGCAGTACTTC,TRBJ2-7,-,TRBV28,TRBD1
CASSPYGPPNPQYF,TGTGCCAGCTCACCCTACGGCCCCCCTAATCCTCAGTACTTC,TRBJ2-4,-,TRBV18,-
CASSLGQGAWGTEAFF,TGTGCCAGCAGCTTAGGACAGGGGGCCTGGGGCACTGAAGCTTTCTTT,TRBJ1-1,-,TRBV11-2,TRBD1
CASSGWGQGDMNTEAFF,TGTGCCAGCAGTGGATGGGGACAGGGGGATATGAACACTGAAGCTTTCTTT,TRBJ1-1,-,TRBV2,TRBD1
CASSKPGPLAKNIQYF,TGTGCCAGCAGTAAACCGGGACCTCTAGCCAAAAACATTCAGTACTTC,TRBJ2-4,-,TRBV28,-
CASSQVSRPWVSPEAFF,TGCGCCAGCAGCCAAGTTTCCAGACCCTGGGTTAGCCCTGAAGCTTTCTTT,TRBJ1-1,few,TRBV4-1,-
CASRSLDGTDTQYF,TGTGCCAGCAGATCACTGGACGGCACAGATACGCAGTATTTT,TRBJ2-3,-,TRBV7-2,-
CASSRDRTTQETQYF,TGTGCCAGCAGCCGGGACAGAACAACGCAAGAGACCCAGTACTTC,TRBJ2-5,-,TRBV5-6,TRBD1
CASSPGTGHNQPQHF,TGTGCCAGCAGCCCAGGGACAGGGCATAATCAGCCCCAGCATTTT,TRBJ1-5,-,TRBV7-9,TRBD1
CASSPRDGSYNSPLHF,TGTGCCAGCAGCCCGCGAGACGGCTCCTATAATTCACCCCTCCACTTT,TRBJ1-6,few,TRBV7-6,-
CSALGQDYNEQFF,TGCAGTGCTTTGGGGCAGGACTACAATGAGCAGTTCTTC,TRBJ2-1,-,TRBV20-1,-
CASSILAGVGETQYF,TGTGCCAGCAGCATTCTAGCGGGGGTAGGAGAGACCCAGTACTTC,TRBJ2-5,-,TRBV7-2,TRBD2
CASSLYSGTTSYEQYF,TGTGCCAGCAGCTTATACTCCGGGACAACATCCTACGAGCAGTACTTC,TRBJ2-7,-,TRBV7-6,-
CASSSPPGEKLFF,TGTGCCAGCAGCTCCCCCCCAGGGGAAAAACTGTTTTTT,TRBJ1-4,-,TRBV7-2,-
CASSLEGTAKSYEQYF,TGTGCCAGCAGCTTGGAAGGGACAGCAAAATCCTACGAGCAGTACTTC,TRBJ2-7,-,TRBV5-6,TRBD1
CASTSQRQGGGNTIYF,TGTGCCTCGACCTCCCAGAGACAGGGAGGTGGAAACACCATATATTTT,TRBJ1-3,-,TRBV30,TRBD1
CASSVLGGGGYTF,TGTGCCAGCAGCGTTTTGGGAGGCGGTGGCTACACCTTC,TRBJ1-2,-,TRBV9,-
CASSLRGGGSEQYF,TGTGCCAGCAGCTTACGGGGGGGGGGCAGCGAGCAGTACTTC,TRBJ2-7,few,TRBV7-6,TRBD2
CASSQAPGSIEAFF,TGTGCCAGCAGCCAAGCCCCAGGCTCAATTGAAGCTTTCTTT,TRBJ1-1,few,TRBV4-2,-
CASSYTAQGTEAFF,TGTGCCAGCAGTTACACAGCACAGGGGACTGAAGCTTTCTTT,TRBJ1-1,-,TRBV6-5,TRBD1
CASRPLGGGTEAFF,TGCGCCAGCAGACCTCTGGGGGGAGGCACTGAAGCTTTCTTT,TRBJ1-1,-,TRBV4-1,-
CASSIAQGFPTNEKLFF,TGTGCCAGTAGTATCGCTCAGGGGTTTCCAACTAATGAAAAACTGTTTTTT,TRBJ1-4,-,TRBV19,-
CASSLQGSYSYNEQFF,TGTGCCAGCAGCCTACAGGGATCTTACTCCTACAATGAGCAGTTCTTC,TRBJ2-1,few,TRBV7-8,-
CASPPGGNTEAFF,TGTGCCAGCCCTCCAGGGGGGAACACTGAAGCTTTCTTT,TRBJ1-1,few,TRBV7-9,TRBD1
CASSSGGYGTEAFF,TGTGCCAGCAGTTCGGGGGGGTATGGGACTGAAGCTTTCTTT,TRBJ1-1,few,TRBV28,-